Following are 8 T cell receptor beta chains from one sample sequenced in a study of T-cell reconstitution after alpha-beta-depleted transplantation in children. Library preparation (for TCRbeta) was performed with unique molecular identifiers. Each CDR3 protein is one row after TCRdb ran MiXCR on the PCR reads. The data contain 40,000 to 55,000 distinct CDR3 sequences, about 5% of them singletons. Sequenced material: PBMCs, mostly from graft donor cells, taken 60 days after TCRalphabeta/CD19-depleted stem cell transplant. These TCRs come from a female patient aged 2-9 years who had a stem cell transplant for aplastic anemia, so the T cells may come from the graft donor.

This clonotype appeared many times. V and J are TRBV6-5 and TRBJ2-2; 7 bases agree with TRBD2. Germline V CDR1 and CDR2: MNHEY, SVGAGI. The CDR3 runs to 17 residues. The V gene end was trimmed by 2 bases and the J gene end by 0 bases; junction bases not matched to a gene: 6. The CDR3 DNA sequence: TGTGCCAGCAGTTACCCGGGGACTAACCCGAACACCGGGGAGCTGTTTTTT. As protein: CASSYPGTNPNTGELFF.

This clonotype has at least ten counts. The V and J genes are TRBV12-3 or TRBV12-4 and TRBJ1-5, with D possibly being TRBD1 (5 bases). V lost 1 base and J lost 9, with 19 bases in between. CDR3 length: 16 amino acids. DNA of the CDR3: TGTGCCAGCAGTTTAGGTGGTTTCGGGACCCTGGGGCCCCAGCATTTT. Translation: CASSLGGFGTLGPQHF.

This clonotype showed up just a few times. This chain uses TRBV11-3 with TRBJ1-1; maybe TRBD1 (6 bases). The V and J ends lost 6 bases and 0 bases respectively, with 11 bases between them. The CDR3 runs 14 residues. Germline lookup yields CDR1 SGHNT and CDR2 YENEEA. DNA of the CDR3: TGTGCCAGCAGGCTTCAGGGGATGAACACTGAAGCTTTCTTT. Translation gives CASRLQGMNTEAFF. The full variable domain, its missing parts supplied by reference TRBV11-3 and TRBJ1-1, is EAGVVQSPRYKIIEKKQPVAFWCNPISGHNTLYWYLQNLGQGPELLIRYENEEAVDDSQLPKDRFSAERLKGVDSTLKIQPAELGDSAVYLCASRLQGMNTEAFFGQGTRLTVV.

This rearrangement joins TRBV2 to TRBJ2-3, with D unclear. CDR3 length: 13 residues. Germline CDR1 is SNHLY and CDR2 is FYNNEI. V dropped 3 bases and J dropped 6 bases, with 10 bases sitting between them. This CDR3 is CASSDLPWDTQYF. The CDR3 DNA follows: TGTGCCAGCAGTGACCTCCCTTGGGATACGCAGTATTTT. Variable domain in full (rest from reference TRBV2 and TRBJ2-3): EPEVTQTPSHQVTQMGQEVILRCVPISNHLYFYWYRQILGQKVEFLVSFYNNEISEKSEIFDDQFSVERPDGSNFTLKIRSTKLEDSAMYFCASSDLPWDTQYFGPGTRLTVL.

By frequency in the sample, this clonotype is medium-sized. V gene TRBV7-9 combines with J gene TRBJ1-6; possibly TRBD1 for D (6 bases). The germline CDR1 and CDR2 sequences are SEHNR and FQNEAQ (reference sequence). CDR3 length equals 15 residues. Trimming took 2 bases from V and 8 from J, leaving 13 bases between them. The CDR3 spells CASSLFGGGDSPLHF. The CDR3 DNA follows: TGTGCCAGCAGCTTATTCGGGGGGGGCGATTCACCCCTCCACTTT.

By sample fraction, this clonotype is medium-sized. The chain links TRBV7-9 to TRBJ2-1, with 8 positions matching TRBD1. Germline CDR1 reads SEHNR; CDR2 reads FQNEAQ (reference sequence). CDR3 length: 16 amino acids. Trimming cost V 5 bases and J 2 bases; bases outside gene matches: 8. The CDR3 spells CASSVTGTGPYNEQFF. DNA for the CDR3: TGTGCCAGCAGCGTTACGGGGACAGGTCCCTACAATGAGCAGTTCTTC.

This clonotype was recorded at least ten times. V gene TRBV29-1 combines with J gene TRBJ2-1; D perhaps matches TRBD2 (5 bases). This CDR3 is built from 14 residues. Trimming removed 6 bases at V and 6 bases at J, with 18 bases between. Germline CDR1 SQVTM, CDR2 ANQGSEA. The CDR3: CSVAPGVSGNEQFF. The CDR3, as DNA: TGCAGCGTAGCTCCGGGTGTCAGCGGCAATGAGCAGTTCTTC.

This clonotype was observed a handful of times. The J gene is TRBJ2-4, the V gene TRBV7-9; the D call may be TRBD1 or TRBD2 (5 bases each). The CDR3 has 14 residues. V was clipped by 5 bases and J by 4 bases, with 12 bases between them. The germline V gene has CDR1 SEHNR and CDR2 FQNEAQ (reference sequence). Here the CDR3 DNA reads TGTGCCAGCAGCACGGGACGGGCGAAAAACATTCAGTACTTC. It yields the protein CASSTGRAKNIQYF.